This TCR beta chain was identified in a study of blood T cell repertoires in COVID-19. On the study more broadly: PBMCs, B-cell-depleted T cells, or T cells provided the cDNA or gDNA that made up the material.

The CDR3 is 15 residues long. V was trimmed by 0 bases and J by 5 bases, leaving 14 bases between them. Germline-derived CDR1 and CDR2 are SGHDT and YYEEEE. Original processing methods: Counts of nucleated cells, estimated from reference gene primer amplification, were obtained. Generated by immunoSEQ multiplex PCR, the TCRdb table keeps only in-frame clones and is missing some. V, J and clone size are those of that table, while D and trimming were read from the DNA. The table lists 95,000 to 150,000 clones, roughly 82% of them singletons, with 12% in the top ten. This TCR derives from a human donor in a cohort sampled during active COVID-19. This rearrangement joins TRBV5-6 to TRBJ2-5; D may be TRBD2 (7 bases). The material sequenced was peripheral blood. CDR3 loop: CASSLARGAGETQYF. In nucleotides, the CDR3 is TGTGCCAGCAGCTTGGCCCGGGGGGCTGGGGAGACCCAGTACTTC. Full variable domain (missing parts from reference TRBV5-6 and TRBJ2-5): DAGVTQSPTHLIKTRGQQVTLRCSPKSGHDTVSWYQQALGQGPQFIFQYYEEEERQRGNFPDRFSGHQFPNYSSELNVNALLLGDSALYLCASSLARGAGETQYFGPGTRLLVL.